These 8 T cell receptor beta chains were all obtained from the same sample, sequenced in a study of blood T cell repertoires in COVID-19. Produced via immunoSEQ multiplex PCR; TCRdb's table is partial and in-frame only. The table has fewer than 85,000 clones, around 72% seen once. The sequenced sample was peripheral blood. The receptors originated from a human donor with acute or convalescent COVID-19. The donor label of this sample is uncertain.

The chain has TRBV6-2 or TRBV6-3 and TRBJ2-7; 10 bases map to TRBD1. The CDR3 extends over 14 amino acids. Germline CDR1 reads MNHEY; CDR2 reads SVGEGT. V dropped 4 bases and J dropped 5; count of bases not matched to a gene: 5. The chain's CDR3 is CASSSTDRGNEQYF. The CDR3 bases are TGTGCCAGCAGTTCGACGGACAGGGGGAACGAGCAGTACTTC.

The chain employs TRBV7-2 and TRBJ1-5, with D perhaps TRBD1 (5 bases). V lost 1 base, J lost 6 bases, and 13 bases lay in between. Per the germline V gene, CDR1 is SGHTA and CDR2 is FQGNSA. The CDR3 extends over 15 amino acids. The CDR3 spells CASSLEGQGSQPQHF. The DNA of the CDR3 is TGTGCCAGCAGCTTAGAGGGGCAGGGAAGTCAGCCCCAGCATTTT.

This rearrangement joins TRBV13 to TRBJ1-6, with 8 bases matching TRBD1. Germline CDR1 reads PRHDT; CDR2 reads FYEKMQ (reference sequence). CDR3 length: 16 amino acids. V lost 5 bases and J lost 4; bases outside the gene matches: 7. The CDR3 nucleotides read TGTGCCAGCAGCACCCGGACAGGGAGATATAATTCACCCCTCCACTTT. Amino acids: CASSTRTGRYNSPLHF.

This chain connects TRBV3-1 (or the pseudogene TRBV3-2) to TRBJ1-4; 7 positions agree with TRBD1. This CDR3 is 15 amino acids long. Germline V gene lookup returns CDR1 LGHDT and CDR2 YNNKEL (reference sequence). Trimming took 4 bases from V and 3 from J; bases not matched to a gene: 5. The CDR3 DNA sequence: TGTGCCAGCAGCCGAACAGGGGCAGCTAATGAAAAACTGTTTTTT. This gives the protein CASSRTGAANEKLFF.

The chain couples TRBV12-3 or TRBV12-4 to TRBJ2-7; TRBD2 is a possible D gene (5 bases). V lost 8 bases, J lost 7 bases, and 12 bases lay in between. This CDR3 region has 11 residues. This CDR3 is CASSLRGEQYF. In DNA, the CDR3 is TGTGCCAGCTCTTTGCGAGGGGAGCAGTACTTC.

This CDR3 is CASSPPGPPANYGYTF. CDR3 in DNA: TGTGCCAGCAGCCCTCCAGGGCCTCCCGCTAACTATGGCTACACCTTC. The gene calls are TRBV5-6 and TRBJ1-2; maybe TRBD1 (5 bases). Germline values: CDR1 SGHDT, CDR2 YYEEEE. The germline V and J ends were trimmed by 4 bases and 0 bases, with 16 bases remaining between them. The CDR3 is 16 amino acids.

V and J are TRBV5-6 and TRBJ2-5, with unresolved D. Trimming removed 2 bases at V and 5 bases at J, with 4 bases between. Germline assignment: CDR1 SGHDT and CDR2 YYEEEE. The CDR3 is 11 amino acids. The CDR3: CASSFMETQYF. DNA for the CDR3: TGTGCCAGCAGCTTTATGGAGACCCAGTACTTC.

This chain uses TRBV5-6 with TRBJ2-3, with 8 nucleotides matching TRBD2. V lost 0 bases, J lost 0 bases, and 3 bases stayed unmatched. This CDR3 is 16 amino acids long. The germline gives CDR1 SGHDT, CDR2 YYEEEE. CDR3 sequence (DNA): TGTGCCAGCAGCTTGGGGCGGGGGGCGAGCACAGATACGCAGTATTTT. This codes for CASSLGRGASTDTQYF.